This T cell receptor beta chain derives from a study of T cells in women clearing cervical HPV infection. Overall study: Controls' single incident HPV16 infection cleared within 12 months without precancer.

Libraries were prepared by immunoSEQ multiplex PCR; TCRdb keeps only in-frame clonotypes and omits some of them. The listing records 20,000 to 25,000 clones. Note on this clone: The CDR3 end is not reached by the read, which stops 3 residues before it; the germline J gene fills it in.

The germline V gene encodes CDR1 SGHVS and CDR2 FQNEAQ. Trimming took 5 bases from V and 9 from J, leaving 14 bases between them. The CDR3 extends over 13 amino acids. The receptor comes from a woman aged 18 to 75 with a cervical HPV16 infection that either progressed to CIN3+ or cleared (not recorded which). Sequencing input: blood buffy coat. The chain combines TRBV7-8 with TRBJ2-1; D possibly corresponds to TRBD1 (6 bases). CDR3 protein: CASSPQGSTEQFF. Partial CDR3 DNA: TGTGCCAGCAGCCCACAGGGAAGTACTGAG.